These 19 T cell receptor beta chains were all obtained from the same sample, sequenced in a study of cytomegalovirus exposure and HLA in healthy donors. Amplification used 60 Vbeta primers and 13 Jbeta primers. TCRdb's table, derived via immunoSEQ multiplex PCR, lists solely in-frame clones and lacks some. Seen here are around 140,000 clones, over 60% observed once, and the top ten hold 3.5% to 5%. Input material: PBMCs. The receptors come from a male donor in good health and CMV-seropositive.

This clone was detected only a few times. The V and J genes are TRBV6-6 and TRBJ1-1; D remains unclear. Germline CDR1 MNHNY, CDR2 SVGAGI (reference sequence). The CDR3 totals 15 residues. The V and J ends lost 5 bases and 1 base respectively, with 14 bases between them. Written as DNA, the CDR3 is TGTGCCAGCAGTGCTCCGGGAGTCCAGAACACTGAAGCTTTCTTT. Protein product: CASSAPGVQNTEAFF.

The chain uses TRBV19 and TRBJ2-1; TRBD1 agrees at 9 bases. CDR3 length: 12 residues. Germline assignment: CDR1 LNHDA and CDR2 SQIVND (reference sequence). V shed 6 bases, J shed 14 bases, and the junction held 8 bases outside the gene matches. The CDR3 spells CASRSGTGYKFF. Written as DNA, the CDR3 is TGTGCCAGTAGGTCCGGGACAGGGTATAAGTTCTTC.

The chain combines TRBV5-1 with TRBJ2-1, with TRBD1 identical over 8 bases. The CDR3 runs 14 residues. With V trimmed by 4 bases and J by 8 bases, 8 bases remained unmatched. Germline V gene sequence: CDR1 SGHRS, CDR2 YFSETQ. The CDR3 region is CASSPEAGGDEQFF. In DNA, the CDR3 is TGCGCCAGCAGCCCGGAGGCAGGGGGCGATGAGCAGTTCTTC.

J is TRBJ2-7 and V is TRBV7-4, with D possibly being TRBD2 (5 bases). Germline loops: CDR1 SGHVT, CDR2 SQSDAQ. This CDR3 has 15 amino acids. The V gene lost 6 bases and the J gene lost 2 bases, with 17 bases spanning the gap. Here the CDR3 DNA reads TGTGCCAGCAGGCCCCCCCGCGCGGGCCCCTACGAGCAGTACTTC. This sequence encodes CASRPPRAGPYEQYF.

This chain joins TRBV14 and TRBJ1-2; D is possibly TRBD1 (6 bases). Germline CDR1 SGHDN, CDR2 FVKESK. Trimming cost V 5 bases and J 8 bases, with 15 bases left between them. The CDR3 spans 13 residues. The CDR3 sequence is CASSGMWGGGYTF. CDR3 bases: TGTGCCAGCAGCGGAATGTGGGGGGGCGGCTACACCTTC.

V and J are TRBV28 and TRBJ1-2; TRBD1 is a possible D gene (5 bases). The CDR3 loop spans 19 amino acids. Trimming shortened V by 4 bases and J by 2 bases, and 26 bases separated the two germline ends. Germline-derived CDR1 and CDR2 are MDHEN and SYDVKM. The CDR3 is CASSSDNTLGLPDNYGYTF. CDR3 coding DNA: TGTGCCAGCAGTTCCGACAACACCCTGGGACTTCCAGACAACTATGGCTACACCTTC.

The rearrangement links TRBV20-1 to TRBJ1-1, with D tentatively TRBD1 (5 bases). This CDR3 is built from 11 residues. Germline V gives CDR1 DFQATT, CDR2 SNEGSKA (reference sequence). CDR3 amino acids: CSPGGDYEAFF. As DNA, the CDR3 is TGCAGCCCCGGGGGAGATTATGAAGCTTTCTTT.

This clone came up once. The rearrangement links TRBV5-4 to TRBJ1-2; maybe TRBD1 (6 bases). CDR1 SGHNT and CDR2 YYREEE come from the germline V gene (reference sequence). Trimming stripped 4 bases from V and 8 bases from J, with 18 bases between. The CDR3 has 14 amino acids. The CDR3 region has the DNA TGTGCCAGCAGCGTTGACAGGACCCCGGCGGGCTACACCTTC. This gives the protein CASSVDRTPAGYTF.

The chain links TRBV7-9 to TRBJ2-2; a weak D match, TRBD1 (7 bases). V lost 5 bases to trimming and J lost 3 bases, with 19 bases between them. This CDR3 has 17 residues. Germline V CDR1 and CDR2: SEHNR, FQNEAQ (reference sequence). CDR3 bases: TGTGCCAGCAGCCCCCGGGGGAGAGGGGGCGACACCGGGGAGCTGTTTTTT. Translated, it gives CASSPRGRGGDTGELFF.

About this clone: An end of the junction differs from the germline gene, which may be a read error. V and J are TRBV15 and TRBJ2-4, with D tentatively TRBD1 (5 bases). The CDR3 has 17 residues. Germline V gives CDR1 LNHNV, CDR2 YYDKDF (reference sequence). In DNA, the CDR3 is TGTGCCACCAGCAGAGAAGGTGGGGCTTTAGCCAAAAACAGTCAGTACTTC. It encodes CATSREGGALAKNSQYF.

This clone was counted between two and nine times. This chain joins TRBV2 and TRBJ2-2; unclear D gene. V lost 3 bases to trimming and J lost 0 bases, with 5 bases between them. The CDR3 runs to 14 residues. Germline V gene sequence: CDR1 SNHLY, CDR2 FYNNEI. This CDR3 is CASSEPANTGELFF. CDR3 in DNA: TGTGCCAGCAGTGAGCCGGCGAACACCGGGGAGCTGTTTTTT.

The V and J genes are TRBV5-1 and TRBJ1-2; 10 bases align to TRBD1. Trimming took 2 bases from V and 6 from J; bases not matched to a gene: 1. This CDR3 has 13 amino acids. Looked up from germline, CDR1 is SGHRS and CDR2 is YFSETQ. CDR3 sequence reads: CASSFGQGDGYTF. Here the CDR3 DNA reads TGCGCCAGCAGCTTTGGACAGGGGGATGGCTACACCTTC.

V is TRBV14 and J is TRBJ1-4; the D gene is possibly TRBD1 (6 bases). In germline, CDR1 is SGHDN, CDR2 FVKESK. V was pared by 1 base and J by 6 bases, with 9 bases between. The CDR3 covers 14 residues. The CDR3 here is CASSQGQGHEKLFF. The CDR3 bases are TGTGCCAGCAGCCAAGGGCAGGGGCATGAAAAACTGTTTTTT.

This chain uses TRBV5-6 with TRBJ2-1; D possibly corresponds to TRBD1 (5 bases). This CDR3 has 16 residues. The germline CDR1 and CDR2 sequences are SGHDT and YYEEEE. V was trimmed by 5 bases and J by 4 bases, leaving 19 bases between them. This CDR3 is CASSPLEGVGYNEQFF. DNA for the CDR3: TGTGCCAGCAGTCCCCTTGAAGGGGTGGGTTACAATGAGCAGTTCTTC.

In its sample, this clone was seen once. The chain combines TRBV28 with TRBJ2-5; tentatively, D is TRBD1 (7 bases). The J call may be faulty, since TRBJ2-7 better matches the DNA end. CDR1 is MDHEN, CDR2 SYDVKM, per germline. This CDR3 region has 14 residues. The CDR3 protein is CASRESRGAYEQYF. The CDR3 nucleotides read TGTGCCAGCAGAGAGAGCAGGGGGGCCTACGAGCAGTACTTC.

The chain links TRBV7-6 to TRBJ2-1, with TRBD1 matching 8 bases. V lost 4 bases, J lost 7 bases, and 3 bases stayed unmatched. This CDR3 is 13 amino acids long. The germline V gene has CDR1 SGHVS and CDR2 FNYEAQ. The CDR3 DNA sequence: TGTGCCAGCAGCTCGGACAGGGCGAATGAGCAGTTCTTC. This sequence encodes CASSSDRANEQFF.

This clone was seen once. This chain uses TRBV6-1 with TRBJ2-7, with D possibly TRBD2 on 5 matching bases. The length of the CDR3 is 16 residues. V lost 1 base and J 0 bases, leaving 13 bases between the germline ends. Germline V gene data show CDR1 as MNHNS and CDR2 as SASEGT. This CDR3 is CASSEEGARISYEQYF. The DNA for the CDR3 is TGTGCCAGCAGTGAAGAGGGAGCGCGTATCTCCTACGAGCAGTACTTC.

V is TRBV19 and J is TRBJ2-7; 8 bases match TRBD1. V lost 2 bases to trimming and J lost 3 bases; unmatched junction nucleotides: 9. The CDR3 consists of 16 residues. CDR1 and CDR2 from the germline V gene are LNHDA and SQIVND (reference sequence). The CDR3 sequence: CASSISGQGRGYEQYF. In DNA form, the CDR3 reads TGTGCCAGTAGTATATCCGGACAGGGTAGGGGCTACGAGCAGTACTTC.

The V and J genes are TRBV6-1 and TRBJ1-5, with 9 positions matching TRBD1. CDR1 and CDR2 from the germline V gene are MNHNS and SASEGT. V trimming: 6 bases; J trimming: 8 bases; junction bases outside the gene matches: 11. The CDR3 contains 15 residues. The DNA of the CDR3 is TGTGCCAGCAGCGGAAGGACAGGGGCGGTGGAGCCCCAGCATTTT. It translates to CASSGRTGAVEPQHF.